The TCR beta chain described here comes from a study of T cell repertoires in cytomegalovirus infection. Across the whole study: Recently identified HLA-C-restricted and well-studied HLA-B-restricted CMV epitopes were used. In public TCR beta signatures, there were indications of both CMV infection and matching HLA type.

In this sample, this clonotype turned up a few times. The antigen remains unidentified. General study findings and limits: In two of eight donors, the top clonotype was HLA-C-restricted CMV-specific.

The CDR3 length is 15 residues. The germline CDR1 and CDR2 sequences are SNHLY and FYNNEI. The junction had 8 bases not matched to a gene; V was cut back by 8 bases and J by 7 bases. TCRdb recomputed calls from the reads with MiXCR, one row per CDR3 protein. Of approximately 220,000 distinct CDR3 sequences in the sample, about 39% were seen once. The receptor's source is a human donor in good health (CMV status not recorded). Some clones in this sample may be carry-over from other donors' samples. The sample consisted of CD8+ T cells from cultured PBMCs, taken from culture after CMV antigen stimulation. J is TRBJ2-1 and V is TRBV2; 13 bases map to TRBD2. The CDR3 sequence: CASAPGLAGYNEQFF. The CDR3 DNA sequence: TGTGCCAGCGCACCGGGACTAGCGGGATATAATGAGCAGTTCTTC.